The source of this T cell receptor (beta chain) is a study of post-analysis software for immune sequencing data. On the study more broadly: Included among the disease courses, which were recorded for the cohort, were relapsing-remitting, secondary progressive and progressive-relapsing multiple sclerosis.

General study findings and limits: When compared against controls, multiple sclerosis patients showed significantly lower normalized Chao1 diversity. Strong same-batch co-clustering of samples appeared with F measure clustering. Five or six TRBV segments, TRBV5-6, TRBV5-1 and TRBV20-1 among them, were found more frequent in patients than controls.

The authors incorporated unique molecular identifiers into the TCR beta cDNA libraries. The yield from approximately 1 to 10 million T cells was some 500,000 cDNA molecules in total. MiXCR was run by TCRdb on the PCR reads, yielding one entry per CDR3 protein. The sample has about half a million distinct CDR3 sequences, roughly 46% seen once; the top ten hold about 12%. This CDR3 is built from 13 residues. Per germline, CDR1 SQVTM and CDR2 ANQGSEA. V lost 2 bases to trimming and J lost 7 bases; unmatched junction nucleotides: 7. This clonotype was seen more than once but under ten times. Antigen specificity is unknown.

The chain couples TRBV29-1 to TRBJ1-1, with 7 bases identical to TRBD1. This receptor was obtained from a girl between 10 and 17 years old with multiple sclerosis. Material: blood. Written as DNA, the CDR3 is TGCAGCGTTGAATTAGGGCAGGGGGTTGAAGCTTTCTTT. Residues: CSVELGQGVEAFF.